The T cell receptor beta chain under discussion was sequenced for a study of cytomegalovirus exposure and HLA in healthy donors. Study results and caveats: In vitro data verified three CMV-associated chains as specific for CMV antigens. Most TCR sequences were rare, but some public TCRs occurred in many donors.

The PCR ran on 60 Vbeta and 13 Jbeta primers. Produced via immunoSEQ multiplex PCR; TCRdb's table is partial and in-frame only. This sample has 160,000 or so clones; more than 60% occur once, and the top ten carry around 7%. Trimming left V 3 bases short and J 6 bases short, with 8 bases between. The CDR3 length is 13 residues. CDR1 is LNHNV and CDR2 is YYDKDF in the germline V gene (reference sequence). In nominal health when sampled, donors likely had unrecorded immune exposures nonetheless. Remarks on this clone: What it binds is not known.

This chain connects TRBV15 to TRBJ1-4; D is perhaps TRBD1 (6 bases). The sequenced sample was PBMCs. The sequence derives from a woman between 40 and 55 years old in good health and CMV-seropositive. The CDR3 nucleotides are TGTGCCACCAGCAGGGACAGAGATGAAAAACTGTTTTTT. Translation: CATSRDRDEKLFF. Variable domain in full (rest from reference TRBV15 and TRBJ1-4): DAMVIQNPRYQVTQFGKPVTLSCSQTLNHNVMYWYQQKSSQAPKLLFHYYDKDFNNEADTPDNFQSRRPNTSFCFLDIRSPGLGDTAMYLCATSRDRDEKLFFGSGTQLSVL.